The 22 T cell receptor beta chains presented below share a single source sample, sequenced in a study of cytomegalovirus exposure and HLA in healthy donors. The PCR had 60 Vbeta and 13 Jbeta primers. Data came from immunoSEQ multiplex PCR; TCRdb stores just in-frame clones and leaves some out. The top ten hold 3.3% of the sample, which has 150,000 or so clones, 75% seen once. Sequencing used PBMCs. These receptors originate from a man aged 40-50 years in good health and CMV-seronegative.

The chain employs TRBV7-9 and TRBJ1-2, with 8 bases lining up with TRBD1. Looked up from germline, CDR1 is SEHNR and CDR2 is FQNEAQ (reference sequence). V gave up 5 bases and J gave up 8 bases; unmatched junction bases: 13. The CDR3 contains 15 residues. CDR3 in DNA: TGTGCCAGCAGCCCGAAGACAGGGGTGGTAGAAGGCTACACCTTC. Translation: CASSPKTGVVEGYTF.

Only one count was recorded for this clone. The CDR3 DNA sequence: TGTGCCAGCCGGCAGGGTGGAGGAAACACCATATATTTT. This translates into CASRQGGGNTIYF. The chain is built from TRBV6-1 and TRBJ1-3; perhaps TRBD1 as D (5 bases). The ends were cut back, 8 bases at V and 4 bases at J, with 12 bases in the middle. CDR3 length: 13 amino acids. Germline V gene data show CDR1 as MNHNS and CDR2 as SASEGT.

This clone was seen once. J is TRBJ1-5 and V is TRBV18, with TRBD1 matching over 8 bases. V shed 5 bases and J 7 bases; nucleotides not matched to a gene: 10. CDR3 length equals 15 residues. Germline lookup yields CDR1 KGHSH and CDR2 LQKENI. In DNA, the CDR3 is TGTGCCAGCTCAGCTTACAGGGGGGAGGAACAGCCCCAGCATTTT. It specifies CASSAYRGEEQPQHF.

The genes are TRBV13 and TRBJ2-5; possibly TRBD2 for D (6 bases). CDR3 length: 19 amino acids. Trimming stripped 3 bases from V and 2 bases from J, with 25 bases between. CDR1 and CDR2 (germline): PRHDT, FYEKMQ (reference sequence). The CDR3 loop reads CASSLVGWRGSSRQETQYF. Here the CDR3 DNA reads TGTGCCAGCAGCTTGGTAGGGTGGCGGGGTAGTTCTCGACAAGAGACCCAGTACTTC.

V gene TRBV4-3 combines with J gene TRBJ1-2; D ambiguous. The CDR3 loop spans 15 amino acids. Germline V gene lookup returns CDR1 LGHNA and CDR2 YSLEER. Between the trimmed V and J ends, which lost 5 bases and 4 bases, there was a span of 17 bases. The CDR3 loop reads CASSYGRELIYGYTF. The CDR3 DNA follows: TGCGCCAGCAGCTACGGACGGGAACTAATCTATGGCTACACCTTC.

This chain joins TRBV6-5 and TRBJ1-6; 7 bases map to TRBD1. V shed 3 bases and J 10 bases; nucleotides not matched to a gene: 9. The length of the CDR3 is 15 residues. The germline CDR1 and CDR2 sequences are MNHEY and SVGAGI. The CDR3 sequence is CASSYQGEVSSPLHF. For the CDR3, the DNA is TGTGCCAGCAGTTATCAGGGGGAAGTAAGCTCACCCCTCCACTTT.

Regarding this clone: The sample has other DNA sequences that encode this CDR3 too. The V gene is TRBV18, the J gene TRBJ2-2; D ambiguous. There are 14 residues in the CDR3. V lost 2 bases to trimming and J lost 2 bases, with 6 bases between them. The germline CDR1 and CDR2 sequences are KGHSH and LQKENI. CDR3 sequence (DNA): TGTGCCAGCTCACCAGGCCAAAACACCGGGGAGCTGTTTTTT. It is translated as CASSPGQNTGELFF. Drawing the rest from reference TRBV18 and TRBJ2-2, the complete variable domain is NAGVMQNPRHLVRRRGQEARLRCSPMKGHSHVYWYRQLPEEGLKFMVYLQKENIIDESGMPKERFSAEFPKEGPSILRIQQVVRGDSAAYFCASSPGQNTGELFFGEGSRLTVL.

The chain has TRBV9 and TRBJ2-2; 7 bases are a match to TRBD1. This CDR3 region has 16 residues. With V trimmed by 3 bases and J by 11 bases, 16 bases remained unmatched. In germline, CDR1 is SGDLS, CDR2 YYNGEE. CDR3 nucleotides: TGTGCCAGCAGCGGTCGACAGGGACATGCCCACCCCGAGCTGTTTTTT. Protein product: CASSGRQGHAHPELFF.

The chain carries TRBV5-6 and TRBJ2-3; 9 nucleotides match TRBD1. After removal of 1 base from V and 2 bases from J, the junction contained 2 bases not matched to a gene. The CDR3 length is 15 residues. CDR1 is SGHDT and CDR2 is YYEEEE in the germline V gene. The CDR3 nucleotides read TGTGCCAGCAGCTTGCGGGACAGGGCCACAGATACGCAGTATTTT. Amino acid sequence: CASSLRDRATDTQYF. The complete variable domain, with remaining parts taken from reference TRBV5-6 and TRBJ2-3, reads DAGVTQSPTHLIKTRGQQVTLRCSPKSGHDTVSWYQQALGQGPQFIFQYYEEEERQRGNFPDRFSGHQFPNYSSELNVNALLLGDSALYLCASSLRDRATDTQYFGPGTRLTVL.

This clone was counted only a few times. V is TRBV7-9 and J is TRBJ2-1; TRBD1 matches 7 bases. Looked up from germline, CDR1 is SEHNR and CDR2 is FQNEAQ (reference sequence). Unmatched junction bases numbered 2, after V lost 5 bases and J lost 1 base. CDR3 length equals 14 residues. CDR3 nucleotide sequence: TGTGCCAGCAGCGGGGACAGTTCCTACAATGAGCAGTTCTTC. The encoded protein is CASSGDSSYNEQFF.

This chain connects TRBV28 to TRBJ2-3; 10 bases map to TRBD1. CDR1 and CDR2 from the germline V gene are MDHEN and SYDVKM. CDR3 length: 15 residues. V dropped 5 bases and J dropped 4; count of bases not matched to a gene: 6. The CDR3 nucleotides are TGTGCCAGCAGTGAATTGGACAGGGGGGCAGATACGCAGTATTTT. Its protein product is CASSELDRGADTQYF.

The V and J genes are TRBV10-3 and TRBJ1-1; TRBD1 matches at 7 bases. Germline CDR1 is ENHRY and CDR2 is SYGVKD. CDR3 length: 12 residues. With 6 bases clipped from V and 11 bases from J, the junction kept 9 bases outside the gene matches. Here the CDR3 reads CAIRDRDDWAFF. The CDR3 coding sequence is TGTGCCATCAGAGACAGGGACGATTGGGCTTTCTTT.

This chain connects TRBV5-4 to TRBJ2-1, with TRBD2 matching over 8 bases. The trim removed 5 bases at V and 6 bases at J, leaving 10 bases unmatched. The CDR3 sequence is 15 residues long. Germline V lookup: CDR1 SGHNT, CDR2 YYREEE (reference sequence). CDR3 protein: CASSLAGRPTNEQFF. The CDR3 coding sequence is TGTGCCAGCAGTTTAGCGGGGCGGCCTACCAATGAGCAGTTCTTC.

V gene TRBV5-5 combines with J gene TRBJ2-7; D unresolved. The CDR3 loop spans 14 amino acids. Trimming left V 3 bases short and J 0 bases short, with 10 bases between. CDR1 SGHKS and CDR2 YYEKEE come from the germline V gene (reference sequence). CDR3 coding DNA: TGTGCCAGCAGCTCCTCAGGAACCTCCTACGAGCAGTACTTC. It encodes CASSSSGTSYEQYF.

V and J are TRBV5-4 and TRBJ1-1; the match to TRBD1 covers 12 bases. Unmatched junction bases numbered 15, after V lost 0 bases and J lost 6 bases. The germline CDR1 and CDR2 sequences are SGHNT and YYREEE (reference sequence). The length of the CDR3 is 19 residues. The CDR3, as DNA: TGTGCCAGCAGCTTGGACCCCCGGGACAGGGGGCCTCGGATCCCTGAAGCTTTCTTT. Translated: CASSLDPRDRGPRIPEAFF.

The CDR3 bases are TGCGCCAGCGACAGTGAAGGGCGGGGTGGCTACACCTTC. Its protein is CASDSEGRGGYTF. The chain recombines TRBV5-1 with TRBJ1-2, with D tentatively TRBD1 (5 bases). V was trimmed by 7 bases and J by 7 bases, leaving 17 bases between them. Looked up from germline, CDR1 is SGHRS and CDR2 is YFSETQ. The CDR3 is made up of 13 amino acids.

The chain couples TRBV7-9 to TRBJ2-4, with 10 positions matching TRBD2. With V trimmed by 1 base and J by 0 bases, 3 bases remained unmatched. Germline loops: CDR1 SEHNR, CDR2 FQNEAQ (reference sequence). The CDR3 runs 17 residues. The CDR3 spells CASSLGGTSVAKNIQYF. The CDR3 DNA reads TGTGCCAGCAGCTTAGGCGGGACTAGCGTAGCCAAAAACATTCAGTACTTC.

This clone was counted between two and nine times. This chain links TRBV10-3 with TRBJ2-1; no clear D. Between the trimmed V and J ends, which lost 6 bases and 2 bases, there was a span of 20 bases. There are 17 residues in the CDR3. Germline V gene data show CDR1 as ENHRY and CDR2 as SYGVKD. The CDR3 DNA follows: TGTGCCATCAGAGATCCCACAGCTCTGACCACCTACAATGAGCAGTTCTTC. Translation: CAIRDPTALTTYNEQFF.

The gene calls are TRBV10-1 and TRBJ2-5, with 9 bases lining up with TRBD1. V lost 6 bases and J lost 3; bases outside the gene matches: 11. The CDR3 runs to 16 residues. Germline lookup yields CDR1 WNHNN and CDR2 SYGVQD (reference sequence). The CDR3 sequence is CASSLTSQGAKETQYF. The CDR3 DNA reads as TGCGCCAGCAGCCTTACTTCACAGGGGGCGAAAGAGACCCAGTACTTC.

This chain connects TRBV25-1 to TRBJ1-5; TRBD1 agrees at 9 bases. The V and J ends lost 6 bases and 10 bases, in that order; junction bases with no gene match: 7. CDR3 size: 13 residues. In germline, CDR1 is MGHDK, CDR2 SYGVNS. CDR3 DNA: TGTGCCAGCAGCCGGACAGGGGACCGCCCCCAGCATTTT. Protein sequence: CASSRTGDRPQHF.

The chain combines TRBV7-9 with TRBJ2-7, with TRBD1 identical over 8 bases. The CDR3 is made up of 16 amino acids. Germline assignment: CDR1 SEHNR and CDR2 FQNEAQ (reference sequence). The junction had 17 bases not matched to a gene; V was cut back by 8 bases and J by 5 bases. The CDR3 protein is CASLLAGDRGNHEQYF. The CDR3 nucleotides read TGTGCCAGCCTCTTGGCCGGTGACAGGGGCAACCACGAGCAGTACTTC.

The chain employs TRBV2 and TRBJ1-3; TRBD1 is a possible D gene (5 bases). V lost 7 bases, J lost 0 bases, and 10 bases lay in between. The CDR3 loop spans 14 amino acids. Germline V gives CDR1 SNHLY, CDR2 FYNNEI. CDR3 residues: CASMAGHSGNTIYF. The CDR3 DNA sequence: TGTGCCAGCATGGCGGGGCACTCTGGAAACACCATATATTTT.